Listed below are T cell receptor beta chains from one sample, sequenced in a study of response to subunit inactivated influenza vaccine. TCRdb ran MiXCR on the RT-PCR reads and lists one entry per CDR3 protein. The table has roughly 500,000 distinct CDR3 sequences, approximately 17% seen once. Here the sequenced sample was CD4+ T cells sorted from PBMCs, taken around 25 months after vaccination. Receptors were obtained from a man between 45 and 75 years old who received an inactivated influenza vaccine. The CDR3 runs from the conserved cysteine through the conserved F or W. The D gene is left open where the match is weak. Not all rows give a size; the values are once, few, many and, for expanded clones, a class.

v_gene: TRBV14
abundance: few
j_gene: TRBJ1-5
d_gene: -
CDR3nt: TGTGCCAGCAGCCTCCTAATTCCAGGGGCTCGCAATCAGCCCCAGCATTTT
CDR3aa: CASSLLIPGARNQPQHF

v_gene: TRBV3-1
abundance: few
j_gene: TRBJ2-3
d_gene: TRBD2
CDR3nt: TGTGCCAGCAGCCGTTCCCTAGCGGGGGGGGTACATACGCAGTATTTT
CDR3aa: CASSRSLAGGVHTQYF

v_gene: TRBV7-9
abundance: -
j_gene: TRBJ2-1
d_gene: TRBD1
CDR3nt: TGTGCCAGCAGCCTCGGACAGGGTCAATCCCTTCCCGATGAGCAGTTCTTC
CDR3aa: CASSLGQGQSLPDEQFF

v_gene: TRBV7-2
abundance: -
j_gene: TRBJ2-2
d_gene: -
CDR3nt: TGTGCCAGCAGCTCGGGGGCAGGGTGGCCCGGGGAGCTGTTTTTT
CDR3aa: CASSSGAGWPGELFF

v_gene: TRBV10-1
abundance: -
j_gene: TRBJ2-3
d_gene: -
CDR3nt: TGCGCCAGCAGTGAGATCGGGAGACACCGAAGCACAGATACGCAGTATTTT
CDR3aa: CASSEIGRHRSTDTQYF

v_gene: TRBV6-5
abundance: few
j_gene: TRBJ1-1
d_gene: TRBD1
CDR3nt: TGTGCCAGCAGTTACGACAGGGGGTTGATGAACACTGAAGCTTTCTTT
CDR3aa: CASSYDRGLMNTEAFF

v_gene: TRBV7-9
abundance: -
j_gene: TRBJ2-5
d_gene: -
CDR3nt: TGTGCCGTTTTTAAAGAAAGAGAGACCCAGTACTTC
CDR3aa: CAVFKERETQYF

v_gene: TRBV25-1
abundance: -
j_gene: TRBJ1-1
d_gene: -
CDR3nt: TGTGCCAGCAGGGACAGTATGAACACTGAAGCTTTCTTT
CDR3aa: CASRDSMNTEAFF

v_gene: TRBV12-3/TRBV12-4
abundance: few
j_gene: TRBJ2-7
d_gene: TRBD1
CDR3nt: TGTGCCTCACAGGGGGGTGCCTACGAGCAGTACTTC
CDR3aa: CASQGGAYEQYF

v_gene: TRBV12-3/TRBV12-4
abundance: few
j_gene: TRBJ2-5
d_gene: -
CDR3nt: TGTGCCAGCAGTCCATTAATCCAAGAGACCCAGTACTTC
CDR3aa: CASSPLIQETQYF

v_gene: TRBV6-4
abundance: few
j_gene: TRBJ2-1
d_gene: TRBD1
CDR3nt: TGTGCCAGCAGCCGGGGCCCGACAGGGCCGGGCAATGAGCAGTTCTTC
CDR3aa: CASSRGPTGPGNEQFF

v_gene: TRBV3-1
abundance: few
j_gene: TRBJ1-2
d_gene: -
CDR3nt: TGTGCCAGCTCCGGTGGCGACTATGGCTACACCTTC
CDR3aa: CASSGGDYGYTF

v_gene: TRBV7-2
abundance: -
j_gene: TRBJ2-3
d_gene: TRBD2
CDR3nt: TGTGCCAGCAGCTTATCTGGGACTAGAGATACGCAGTATTTT
CDR3aa: CASSLSGTRDTQYF

v_gene: TRBV3-1
abundance: few
j_gene: TRBJ2-1
d_gene: -
CDR3nt: TGTGCCAGCAGCCAAGATGGGGATGGTGCTAGTGAGCAGTTCTTC
CDR3aa: CASSQDGDGASEQFF

v_gene: TRBV2
abundance: -
j_gene: TRBJ2-5
d_gene: -
CDR3nt: TGTGCCAGCAGTGCGGTCGGGGTGGGAGAGACCCAGTACTTC
CDR3aa: CASSAVGVGETQYF

v_gene: TRBV20-1
abundance: -
j_gene: TRBJ2-5
d_gene: -
CDR3nt: TGCAGTGCTAGAGATCAGAGAAAGACCCAGTACTTC
CDR3aa: CSARDQRKTQYF

v_gene: TRBV5-1
abundance: few
j_gene: TRBJ2-7
d_gene: -
CDR3nt: TGCGCCAGCAGCACTGGTACTACGACCTTACGAGTGGAGTACTTC
CDR3aa: CASSTGTTTLRVEYF

v_gene: TRBV29-1
abundance: -
j_gene: TRBJ2-1
d_gene: TRBD2
CDR3nt: TGCAGCGCTGGGGGACTAGGAGGATACAATGAGCAGTTCTTC
CDR3aa: CSAGGLGGYNEQFF

v_gene: TRBV6-2/TRBV6-3
abundance: few
j_gene: TRBJ2-7
d_gene: -
CDR3nt: TGTGCCAGCAGTAGACCGGCGAGCTCCTACGAGCAGTACTTC
CDR3aa: CASSRPASSYEQYF

v_gene: TRBV11-2
abundance: few
j_gene: TRBJ2-7
d_gene: -
CDR3nt: TGTGCCAGCAGCTCCCTGGACGGCTACGAGCAGTACTTC
CDR3aa: CASSSLDGYEQYF

v_gene: TRBV12-3/TRBV12-4
abundance: -
j_gene: TRBJ1-5
d_gene: TRBD1
CDR3nt: TGTGCCAGCAGTGGGACAGGGCGAGGCAATCAGCCCCAGCATTTT
CDR3aa: CASSGTGRGNQPQHF

v_gene: TRBV7-2
abundance: many
j_gene: TRBJ2-1
d_gene: TRBD2
CDR3nt: TGTGCCAGCAGCTTACAGGCTAGCGGGGTCGATGAGCAGTTCTTC
CDR3aa: CASSLQASGVDEQFF

v_gene: TRBV5-5
abundance: -
j_gene: TRBJ2-6
d_gene: TRBD1
CDR3nt: TGTGCCAGCAGCTGGCGGGACAGGGGGCTTAATTACGTCCTGACTTTC
CDR3aa: CASSWRDRGLNYVLTF

v_gene: TRBV12-3/TRBV12-4
abundance: -
j_gene: TRBJ2-5
d_gene: TRBD2
CDR3nt: TGTGCCAGCAGTTCCTACCCCGGACTAGCGGGAGGGCCCAGTGAGACCCAGTACTTC
CDR3aa: CASSSYPGLAGGPSETQYF

v_gene: TRBV5-1
abundance: -
j_gene: TRBJ2-7
d_gene: TRBD1
CDR3nt: TGCGCCAGCACCTCCGGGCAGGGGGCCTACGAGCAGTACTTC
CDR3aa: CASTSGQGAYEQYF

v_gene: TRBV20-1
abundance: few
j_gene: TRBJ2-1
d_gene: -
CDR3nt: TGCAGTGCTAGAGATCTAGCGCGCTCCTACAATGAGCAGTTCTTC
CDR3aa: CSARDLARSYNEQFF

v_gene: TRBV11-2
abundance: few
j_gene: TRBJ2-4
d_gene: TRBD2
CDR3nt: TGTGCCAGCAGCCCCCCACCGGGGGGGGAAAACATTCAGTACTTC
CDR3aa: CASSPPPGGENIQYF

v_gene: TRBV24-1
abundance: few
j_gene: TRBJ1-5
d_gene: -
CDR3nt: TGTGCCACCAGTGACTCAAATCAGCCCCAGCATTTT
CDR3aa: CATSDSNQPQHF

v_gene: TRBV10-3
abundance: -
j_gene: TRBJ2-2
d_gene: TRBD2
CDR3nt: TGTGCCATCAGTGATCTAGTTAGCGGGGGGACGATAAACACCGGGGAGCTGTTTTTT
CDR3aa: CAISDLVSGGTINTGELFF

v_gene: TRBV7-2
abundance: few
j_gene: TRBJ2-7
d_gene: -
CDR3nt: TGTGCCAGCAGCTTAGTGTGGGGTAGCTTAGCCTCCTACGAGCAGTACTTC
CDR3aa: CASSLVWGSLASYEQYF

v_gene: TRBV6-2/TRBV6-3
abundance: -
j_gene: TRBJ1-1
d_gene: TRBD1
CDR3nt: TGTGCCAGCAGTCGACAGGGTACTGAAGCTTTCTTT
CDR3aa: CASSRQGTEAFF

v_gene: TRBV4-1
abundance: -
j_gene: TRBJ1-3
d_gene: -
CDR3nt: TGCGCCAGCAGGCTCCACACGGGACCGGGAAACACCATATATTTT
CDR3aa: CASRLHTGPGNTIYF

v_gene: TRBV14
abundance: -
j_gene: TRBJ1-2
d_gene: -
CDR3nt: TGTGCCAGCAGCCAAGCTGGGTACCCCCAGGGAGGCTACACCTTC
CDR3aa: CASSQAGYPQGGYTF

v_gene: TRBV24-1
abundance: few
j_gene: TRBJ1-2
d_gene: TRBD1
CDR3nt: TGTGCCACCAGTGACCCGGGACAGGGGGTTCTCGTCTACACCTTC
CDR3aa: CATSDPGQGVLVYTF

v_gene: TRBV6-1
abundance: -
j_gene: TRBJ1-4
d_gene: TRBD1
CDR3nt: TGTGCCAGCAGTGAACCGGGACAGGGTTGGAAACTGTTTTTT
CDR3aa: CASSEPGQGWKLFF

v_gene: TRBV6-5
abundance: few
j_gene: TRBJ2-3
d_gene: -
CDR3nt: TGTGCCAGCAGTTACTCCTTGACGGGGGATACGCAGTATTTT
CDR3aa: CASSYSLTGDTQYF

v_gene: TRBV5-5
abundance: -
j_gene: TRBJ1-6
d_gene: -
CDR3nt: TGTGCCAGCAGCTTGATGCGGAATTCACCCCTCCACTTT
CDR3aa: CASSLMRNSPLHF

v_gene: TRBV5-1
abundance: -
j_gene: TRBJ2-3
d_gene: TRBD2
CDR3nt: TGCGCCAGCAGCTTTGGGACTAGCTTAACAGATACGCAGTATTTT
CDR3aa: CASSFGTSLTDTQYF

v_gene: TRBV7-2
abundance: many
j_gene: TRBJ2-7
d_gene: TRBD1
CDR3nt: TGTGCCAGCAGCGTTGACAGGGGAACCTACGAGCAGTACTTC
CDR3aa: CASSVDRGTYEQYF

v_gene: TRBV7-2
abundance: many
j_gene: TRBJ1-6
d_gene: TRBD1
CDR3nt: TGTGCCAGCAGCCCCGGGACAGGGCAAAATTCACCCCTCCACTTT
CDR3aa: CASSPGTGQNSPLHF

v_gene: TRBV20-1
abundance: many
j_gene: TRBJ2-5
d_gene: TRBD2
CDR3nt: TGCAGTGCCCCCGCACTAGCGGGAGGGCGGGAGACCCAGTACTTC
CDR3aa: CSAPALAGGRETQYF

v_gene: TRBV27
abundance: -
j_gene: TRBJ2-3
d_gene: TRBD2
CDR3nt: TGTGCCAGCAGTTATCGGCGGGAGGATACAGATACGCAGTATTTT
CDR3aa: CASSYRREDTDTQYF

v_gene: TRBV18
abundance: few
j_gene: TRBJ2-1
d_gene: TRBD1
CDR3nt: TGTGCCAGCTCATCCGTGACAGGGGCCTCCTACAATGAGCAGTTCTTC
CDR3aa: CASSSVTGASYNEQFF

v_gene: TRBV20-1
abundance: -
j_gene: TRBJ2-7
d_gene: TRBD2
CDR3nt: TGCAGTGCTAGAGCGGGACTAGCGGGGTACGAGCAGTACTTC
CDR3aa: CSARAGLAGYEQYF

v_gene: TRBV18
abundance: once
j_gene: TRBJ2-7
d_gene: TRBD1
CDR3nt: TGTGCCAGCCCGGCCCGGGACAGAGAGTACGAGCAGTACTTC
CDR3aa: CASPARDREYEQYF

v_gene: TRBV5-1
abundance: few
j_gene: TRBJ2-2
d_gene: TRBD1
CDR3nt: TGCGCCAGCAGACAAGGGACAGGAAACACCGGGGAGCTGTTTTTT
CDR3aa: CASRQGTGNTGELFF